The T cell receptor beta chain described here comes from a study of blood T cell repertoires in COVID-19. The wider study: Researchers got acute and convalescent COVID-19 samples from the United States, Italy and Spain. In each case, the material was cDNA or gDNA derived from T cells, B-cell-depleted T cells, or PBMCs.

The CDR3 extends over 16 amino acids. Trimming shortened V by 7 bases and J by 5 bases, and 21 bases separated the two germline ends. Germline CDR1 and CDR2: MRHNA and SNTAGT. Original data processing: Amplification of reference gene primers was used by the study to estimate nucleated cell counts. Some clones are missing from TCRdb's copy, which holds only in-frame ones; the method was immunoSEQ multiplex PCR. That table is the source of V, J and clone size, and D and trimming were worked out from the DNA. The sample carries about 66,000 clones, 70% to 90% recorded once. The TCR was taken from a man over 45 with active COVID-19. The sequenced sample was peripheral blood. The rearrangement links TRBV6-4 to TRBJ2-1, with D possibly matching TRBD2 (6 bases). This CDR3 reads CASKRSSGTLDNEQFF. The DNA of the CDR3 is TGTGCCAGCAAGCGCTCCTCCGGGACTTTAGACAATGAGCAGTTCTTC.